The next 10 T cell receptor beta chains were all read from a single sample in a study of shared T cell receptors in the human thymus. TCRdb's copy holds only in-frame clones and misses some; the assay was immunoSEQ multiplex PCR. The sample carries some 400,000 clones, 95% recorded once. Sequencing was done on a sample of thymocytes. The receptors come from a human donor.

V usage is TRBV30 and J usage is TRBJ2-1; 8 nucleotides agree with TRBD2. CDR1 GTSNPN and CDR2 SVGIG come from the germline V gene (reference sequence). The CDR3 runs 18 residues. Losses at the gene ends were 0 bases for V and 0 bases for J; bases not matched to a gene: 10. This chain's CDR3 is CAWSVGSGRPSSYNEQFF. DNA of the CDR3: TGTGCCTGGAGTGTGGGAAGCGGGAGACCCAGCTCCTACAATGAGCAGTTCTTC.

A few counts support this clone. The chain links TRBV5-1 to TRBJ2-7; TRBD2 agrees at 7 bases. This CDR3 contains 13 residues. V lost 3 bases, J lost 6 bases, and 6 bases stayed unmatched. In germline, CDR1 is SGHRS, CDR2 YFSETQ. The CDR3 DNA reads TGCGCCAGCAGCTCCGGGGGGTCTACCGAGCAGTACTTC. This gives the protein CASSSGGSTEQYF. The entire variable domain, with the rest obtained from reference TRBV5-1 and TRBJ2-7, is as follows: KAGVTQTPRYLIKTRGQQVTLSCSPISGHRSVSWYQQTPGQGLQFLFEYFSETQRNKGNFPGRFSGRQFSNSRSEMNVSTLELGDSALYLCASSSGGSTEQYFGPGTRLTVT.

This chain connects TRBV5-5 to TRBJ1-1; 8 bases are a match to TRBD1. After removal of 6 bases from V and 3 bases from J, the junction contained 13 bases not matched to a gene. CDR1 is SGHKS and CDR2 is YYEKEE in the germline V gene (reference sequence). This CDR3 comprises 16 residues. The CDR3 DNA sequence: TGTGCCAGCACCACCCCGCGCGGCAGGGGGCACACTGAAGCTTTCTTT. It yields the protein CASTTPRGRGHTEAFF.

This clone was detected only a few times. The chain is built from TRBV5-4 and TRBJ1-1; D might be TRBD1 (6 bases). The V and J ends lost 2 bases and 0 bases respectively, with 11 bases between them. CDR3 length: 15 amino acids. The germline CDR1 and CDR2 sequences are SGHNT and YYREEE (reference sequence). The CDR3 DNA reads TGTGCCAGCAGCTTTGGGGGGCGCGTGAACACTGAAGCTTTCTTT. It codes for CASSFGGRVNTEAFF.

The J gene is TRBJ2-7, the V gene TRBV11-2; D is unclear. V was clipped by 2 bases and J by 2 bases, with 10 bases between them. The germline V gene encodes CDR1 SGHAT and CDR2 FQNNGV. The length of the CDR3 is 14 residues. In DNA, the CDR3 is TGTGCCAGCAGCTTATCTCCGAGCCCCTACGAGCAGTACTTC. Its translation is CASSLSPSPYEQYF.

The chain couples TRBV5-6 to TRBJ2-2, with 7 bases that match TRBD1. J gave up 1 base and V 0 bases, and 6 bases lay outside the gene matches. Germline V CDR1 and CDR2: SGHDT, YYEEEE. The CDR3 runs 17 residues. The DNA for the CDR3 is TGTGCCAGCAGCTTGGGACAGGGTGTTCGGAACACCGGGGAGCTGTTTTTT. Translation: CASSLGQGVRNTGELFF.

This clone was found once. The chain couples TRBV19 to TRBJ2-7; D is undetermined. Germline V CDR1 and CDR2: LNHDA, SQIVND (reference sequence). The V end was cut by 7 bases, the J end by 0 bases, with 13 bases between. The CDR3 is 14 amino acids. The CDR3 sequence is CASTTTTSSYEQYF. Here the CDR3 DNA reads TGTGCCAGTACCACAACGACCAGCTCCTACGAGCAGTACTTC. Based on the CDR3 plus reference TRBV19 and TRBJ2-7, the full variable domain is DGGITQSPKYLFRKEGQNVTLSCEQNLNHDAMYWYRQDPGQGLRLIYYSQIVNDFQKGDIAEGYSVSREKKESFPLTVTSAQKNPTAFYLCASTTTTSSYEQYFGPGTRLTVT.

This chain connects TRBV13 to TRBJ2-1; 8 bases are shared with TRBD2. The ends lost 2 bases at V and 1 base at J; junction bases unmatched: 4. Germline CDR1 is PRHDT and CDR2 is FYEKMQ (reference sequence). This CDR3 is built from 16 residues. This CDR3 reads CASSLRLAGSYNEQFF. CDR3 bases: TGTGCCAGCAGCTTACGCCTAGCGGGTTCCTACAATGAGCAGTTCTTC.

The chain employs TRBV5-1 and TRBJ1-1; the D is unclear. Looked up from germline, CDR1 is SGHRS and CDR2 is YFSETQ. The V and J ends lost 0 bases and 6 bases respectively, with 9 bases between them. This CDR3 has 13 residues. CDR3 DNA sequence: TGCGCCAGCAGCTTGGACTGGCCCGCTGAAGCTTTCTTT. Translated: CASSLDWPAEAFF.

This chain connects TRBV6-8 to TRBJ1-5, with D uncertain. The CDR3 covers 15 residues. Trimming cost V 3 bases and J 3 bases, with 12 bases left between them. Germline loops: CDR1 MNHGY, CDR2 SAAAGT. CDR3 in DNA: TGTGCCAGCAGTTATTACCGACGATACAATCAGCCCCAGCATTTT. It translates to CASSYYRRYNQPQHF.